This TCR beta chain originates from a study of early T cells in non-severe SARS-CoV-2 infection. The CDR3 consists of 13 residues. Germline loops: CDR1 SGHTA, CDR2 FQGNSA. With 5 bases removed from V and 3 bases from J, the gap between germline ends came to 8 bases. This clonotype has just a few counts. Unique molecular identifiers (one per individual cDNA molecule) were attached. TCRdb fed the 5' RACE reads into MiXCR, producing one record per CDR3 protein. The sample shows tens of thousands of distinct CDR3 sequences, roughly 4% of them seen only once. The rearrangement links TRBV7-2 to TRBJ1-5, with unresolved D. The TCR originated in an adult who was a healthcare worker with PCR-confirmed SARS-CoV-2 infection or an uninfected control (not recorded which). Sequencing was carried out using whole blood. As DNA, the CDR3 is TGTGCCAGCAGCACCTTTTACAATCAGCCCCAGCATTTT. The encoded protein is CASSTFYNQPQHF.